Below, 3 T cell receptor beta chains from the same sample are listed, as sequenced in a study of response to subunit inactivated influenza vaccine. MiXCR was run by TCRdb on the RT-PCR reads, yielding one entry per CDR3 protein. The data contain 710,000 or so distinct CDR3 sequences, approximately 15% of them singletons. The source material was PBMCs from blood, sampled about 13 days after vaccination. These receptor sequences come from a man aged 50 to 59 who received an inactivated influenza vaccine.

This clonotype was detected ten times or more. This rearrangement joins TRBV24-1 to TRBJ2-3; the D gene is possibly TRBD1 (5 bases). CDR1 and CDR2 (germline): KGHDR, SFDVKD. V lost 5 bases and J lost 6, with 8 bases in between. This CDR3 has 12 residues. The CDR3 coding sequence is TGTGCCACCAGTGGGGGCCTGGATACGCAGTATTTT. It encodes CATSGGLDTQYF.

This clonotype was recorded at least ten times. CDR3 loop: CASSAGAGIQYF. CDR3 bases: TGTGCCAGCAGTGCGGGGGCGGGCATTCAGTACTTC. The J gene is TRBJ2-4, the V gene TRBV2; D may correspond to TRBD1 or TRBD2 (6 bases each). With 4 bases removed from V and 9 bases from J, the gap between germline ends came to 10 bases. The CDR3 sequence is 12 residues long. Germline-derived CDR1 and CDR2 are SNHLY and FYNNEI.

The CDR3 spells CASSTQQGPYEQYF. The DNA of the CDR3 is TGTGCCAGCAGCACCCAACAGGGCCCCTACGAGCAGTACTTC. The chain has TRBV7-8 and TRBJ2-7; tentatively, D is TRBD1 (6 bases). CDR3 length: 14 residues. The germline V and J ends were trimmed by 5 bases and 2 bases, with 13 bases remaining between them. Germline CDR1 and CDR2: SGHVS and FQNEAQ.